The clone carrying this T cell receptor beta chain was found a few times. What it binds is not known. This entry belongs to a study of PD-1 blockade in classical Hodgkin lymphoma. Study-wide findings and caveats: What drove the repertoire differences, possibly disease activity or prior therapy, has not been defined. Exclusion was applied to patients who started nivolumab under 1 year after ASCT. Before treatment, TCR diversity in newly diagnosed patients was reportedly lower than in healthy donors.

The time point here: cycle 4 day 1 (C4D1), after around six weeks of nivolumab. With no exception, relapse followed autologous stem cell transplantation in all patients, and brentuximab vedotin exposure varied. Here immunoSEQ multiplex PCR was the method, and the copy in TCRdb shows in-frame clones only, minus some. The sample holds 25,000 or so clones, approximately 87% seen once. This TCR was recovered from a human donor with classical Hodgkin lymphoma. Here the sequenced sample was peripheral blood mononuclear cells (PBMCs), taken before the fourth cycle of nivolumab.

CDR3 amino acids: CAWISDQNTEAFF. In DNA, the CDR3 is TGTGCCTGGATTTCAGACCAGAACACTGAAGCTTTCTTT. The J gene is TRBJ1-1, the V gene TRBV30; D gene ambiguous. V lost 4 bases, J lost 1 base, and 10 bases lay in between. CDR3 length: 13 amino acids. Germline values: CDR1 GTSNPN, CDR2 SVGIG (reference sequence).